Following are 31 T cell receptor beta chains from one sample sequenced in a study of CXCR3-negative and CXCR3-positive naive CD8 T cells. UMI-labeled 5' RACE yielded the TRB cDNA libraries. For each CDR3 protein, TCRdb gives one entry from its re-call of the 5' RACE reads, without DNA. Here the sample table reports 150,000 or so distinct CDR3 sequences. The antigens for these receptors are not known. Findings of the study overall: More hydrophobic TRB CDR3s were found in CXCR3-positive naive cells than in CXCR3-negative naive cells.

Sequenced: naive CXCR3+ CD8+ T cells from blood. Subset reported: CD45RO-CCR7+CD27+CD95- naive CD8+ T cells expressing CXCR3 (TNR3+). The receptors were gathered from a human donor in good health. Some clones in this sample may be carry-over from other donors' samples.

V is TRBV30 and J is TRBJ1-5; TCRdb picks TRBD1, but there is no DNA to check that call. The CDR3 is 16 residues long. Germline CDR1 reads GTSNPN; CDR2 reads SVGIG (reference sequence). Here the CDR3 reads CAWSVDGGGGNQPQHF.

CDR3 loop: CASIKERGGREEQFF. The chain couples TRBV5-5 to TRBJ2-1; no DNA is available, so the TRBD2 call from TCRdb remains unchecked. The CDR3 has 15 residues. The germline gives CDR1 SGHKS, CDR2 YYEKEE (reference sequence). Based on the CDR3 plus reference TRBV5-5 and TRBJ2-1, the full variable domain is DAGVTQSPTHLIKTRGQQVTLRCSPISGHKSVSWYQQVLGQGPQFIFQYYEKEERGRGNFPDRFSARQFPNYSSELNVNALLLGDSALYLCASIKERGGREEQFFGPGTRLTVL.

The chain couples TRBV29-1 to TRBJ2-1; TCRdb's assignment of TRBD1 cannot be checked, as there is no DNA. CDR1 and CDR2 from the germline V gene are SQVTM and ANQGSEA. The CDR3 runs to 13 residues. The CDR3 region is CSVAQGAYNEQFF.

V gene TRBV21-1 combines with J gene TRBJ2-2; TCRdb's D call, TRBD1, is unchecked because there is no DNA. TRBV21-1 is marked as a pseudogene. The CDR3 has 16 amino acids. CDR3 region: CASSKYGTGRTGELFF.

The chain joins TRBV3-1 to TRBJ2-7; there is no DNA to check the TCRdb D call of TRBD1. The CDR3 totals 16 residues. Germline CDR1 is LGHDT and CDR2 is YNNKEL (reference sequence). CDR3 sequence reads: CASSRTTGFPSYEQYF.

CDR3 sequence: CASSDYRTGPPDTQYF. The chain has TRBV6-1 and TRBJ2-3; no DNA is available, so the TRBD1 call from TCRdb remains unchecked. CDR1 and CDR2 from the germline V gene are MNHNS and SASEGT. This CDR3 is built from 16 residues.

V is TRBV5-1 and J is TRBJ2-7; the TCRdb call, TRBD2, lacks DNA for checking. The CDR3 sequence is 13 residues long. Germline lookup yields CDR1 SGHRS and CDR2 YFSETQ. The chain's CDR3 is CASSFVSGYEQYF.

This chain links TRBV7-8 with TRBJ1-1. Per the germline V gene, CDR1 is SGHVS and CDR2 is FQNEAQ. The length of the CDR3 is 14 residues. CDR3 in amino acids: CASSPKAVNTEAFF.

The J gene is TRBJ2-7, the V gene TRBV5-1; TCRdb gives TRBD2 as the D gene, but with no DNA this cannot be confirmed. The germline gives CDR1 SGHRS, CDR2 YFSETQ. The CDR3 loop spans 15 amino acids. The CDR3 sequence is CASSTGLAGSYEQYF. The complete variable domain, with remaining parts taken from reference TRBV5-1 and TRBJ2-7, reads KAGVTQTPRYLIKTRGQQVTLSCSPISGHRSVSWYQQTPGQGLQFLFEYFSETQRNKGNFPGRFSGRQFSNSRSEMNVSTLELGDSALYLCASSTGLAGSYEQYFGPGTRLTVT.

The gene calls are TRBV6-5 and TRBJ1-2; there is no DNA to check the TCRdb D call of TRBD1. This CDR3 is built from 14 residues. Germline loops: CDR1 MNHEY, CDR2 SVGAGI. CDR3 amino acids: CASKEQGAVYGYTF.

J is TRBJ1-6 and V is TRBV7-2. The CDR3 length is 16 residues. Germline V gene lookup returns CDR1 SGHTA and CDR2 FQGNSA. The CDR3 loop is CASSTARGSYNSPLHF. The variable domain in full, with the rest retrieved from reference TRBV7-2 and TRBJ1-6, is GAGVSQSPSNKVTEKGKDVELRCDPISGHTALYWYRQSLGQGLEFLIYFQGNSAPDKSGLPSDRFSAERTGGSVSTLTIQRTQQEDSAVYLCASSTARGSYNSPLHFGNGTRLTVT.

The chain has TRBV12-3 or TRBV12-4 and TRBJ2-1; the D gene TCRdb calls, TRBD2, cannot be checked with no DNA. The CDR3 length is 15 residues. CDR3: CASSPSGGTYMEQFF.

The chain links TRBV6-5 to TRBJ2-5. The CDR3 has 13 amino acids. Germline loops: CDR1 MNHEY, CDR2 SVGAGI. The CDR3 loop is CASSYAGVETQYF.

V usage is TRBV12-3 or TRBV12-4 and J usage is TRBJ2-7; as DNA is missing, the TRBD1 call by TCRdb cannot be tested. The CDR3 runs 14 residues. The CDR3 loop reads CASSFAGGLDEQYF.

The chain recombines TRBV19 with TRBJ2-2; TCRdb selects TRBD2, and the lack of DNA leaves this call unchecked. Per germline, CDR1 LNHDA and CDR2 SQIVND (reference sequence). The CDR3 is made up of 13 amino acids. CDR3 sequence: CASAIGSTGELFF. Together with reference TRBV19 and TRBJ2-2, the CDR3 gives the full variable domain: DGGITQSPKYLFRKEGQNVTLSCEQNLNHDAMYWYRQDPGQGLRLIYYSQIVNDFQKGDIAEGYSVSREKKESFPLTVTSAQKNPTAFYLCASAIGSTGELFFGEGSRLTVL.

The V and J genes are TRBV5-5 and TRBJ2-3. CDR1 and CDR2 (germline): SGHKS, YYEKEE (reference sequence). The length of the CDR3 is 16 residues. CDR3: CASSLAALSSTDTQYF.

The rearrangement joins TRBV20-1 to TRBJ2-7. The V gene's germline CDR1 is DFQATT and CDR2 SNEGSKA (reference sequence). This CDR3 has 14 residues. This CDR3 reads CSARSPTVDYEQYF.

The chain couples TRBV23-1 to TRBJ2-7; with no DNA, the TCRdb D assignment of TRBD2 cannot be verified. TRBV23-1 is an ORF, with its function uncertain. The CDR3 is made up of 16 amino acids. The CDR3 sequence: CASSPTERGTTYEQYF.

The chain uses TRBV4-1 and TRBJ2-7; TCRdb's assignment of TRBD2 cannot be checked, as there is no DNA. Looked up from germline, CDR1 is MGHRA and CDR2 is YSYEKL. This CDR3 region has 16 residues. The CDR3 loop reads CASSQDHARAGYEQYF.

This chain uses TRBV28 with TRBJ2-7; TCRdb's assignment of TRBD2 cannot be checked, as there is no DNA. Germline V gene data show CDR1 as MDHEN and CDR2 as SYDVKM. This CDR3 is built from 15 residues. This CDR3 reads CASSLFGLAGYEQYF.

The chain employs TRBV28 and TRBJ2-7; TCRdb outputs TRBD1, but without DNA this stays unchecked. CDR1 is MDHEN and CDR2 is SYDVKM in the germline V gene. The CDR3 consists of 14 residues. Here the CDR3 reads CASSFRDRILEQYF.

The chain links TRBV7-9 to TRBJ2-1; TCRdb names TRBD2, which stays unverified in the absence of DNA. This CDR3 has 15 amino acids. CDR1 SEHNR and CDR2 FQNEAQ come from the germline V gene (reference sequence). The CDR3 loop reads CASSSGGVPYNEQFF.

The chain employs TRBV6-6 and TRBJ1-3. This CDR3 has 16 residues. CDR1 and CDR2 (germline): MNHNY, SVGAGI (reference sequence). CDR3 region: CASSQRDRSSGNTIYF.

This sequence joins TRBV29-1 and TRBJ2-7; the TCRdb D gene call, TRBD1, has no DNA to confirm it. The CDR3 totals 14 residues. From germline, CDR1 is SQVTM and CDR2 ANQGSEA. Here the CDR3 reads CSVAPAGLKYEQYF.

The V gene is TRBV7-8, the J gene TRBJ2-1. CDR1 is SGHVS, CDR2 FQNEAQ, per germline. CDR3 size: 12 residues. The CDR3 loop reads CASSLGQDEQFF.

The rearrangement links TRBV3-1 to TRBJ2-1. Germline-derived CDR1 and CDR2 are LGHDT and YNNKEL (reference sequence). This CDR3 region has 17 residues. The CDR3 reads CASSQDNQAIGYNEQFF.

The V call is TRBV7-9, the J call TRBJ1-1; TCRdb picks TRBD1, but there is no DNA to check that call. CDR3 length: 11 residues. Per germline, CDR1 SEHNR and CDR2 FQNEAQ (reference sequence). CDR3 loop: CASSFPGEAFF.

The rearrangement uses TRBV28 and TRBJ2-7. Germline V gives CDR1 MDHEN, CDR2 SYDVKM. CDR3 length: 14 residues. CDR3 loop: CASSLLGSTYEQYF.

The chain uses TRBV12-3 or TRBV12-4 and TRBJ1-2. The CDR3 has 14 amino acids. The CDR3 spells CASSFIGGGEDYTF.

The gene calls are TRBV28 and TRBJ2-6; with no DNA, the TCRdb D assignment of TRBD2 cannot be verified. The CDR3 consists of 18 residues. CDR1 is MDHEN, CDR2 SYDVKM, per germline. This CDR3 reads CASTPYSGRIEGANVLTF.

The chain has TRBV3-1 and TRBJ2-5; TCRdb returns TRBD1, unconfirmable since there is no DNA. CDR1 and CDR2 (germline): LGHDT, YNNKEL (reference sequence). The CDR3 is 15 residues long. CDR3: CASSQLEEGEETQYF.